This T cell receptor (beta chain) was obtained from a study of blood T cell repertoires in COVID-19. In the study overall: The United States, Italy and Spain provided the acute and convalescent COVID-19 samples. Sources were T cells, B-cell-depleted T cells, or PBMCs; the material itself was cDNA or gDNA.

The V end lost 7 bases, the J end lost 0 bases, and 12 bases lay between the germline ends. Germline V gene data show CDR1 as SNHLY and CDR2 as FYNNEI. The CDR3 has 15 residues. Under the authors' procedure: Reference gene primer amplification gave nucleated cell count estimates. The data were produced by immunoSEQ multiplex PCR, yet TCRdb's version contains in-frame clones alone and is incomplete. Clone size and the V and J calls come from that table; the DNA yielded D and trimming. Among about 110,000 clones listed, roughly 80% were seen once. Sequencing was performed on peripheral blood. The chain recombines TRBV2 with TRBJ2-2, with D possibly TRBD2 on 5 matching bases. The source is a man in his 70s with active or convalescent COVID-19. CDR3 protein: CASMVGISNTGELFF. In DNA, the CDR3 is TGTGCCAGCATGGTCGGGATCTCGAACACCGGGGAGCTGTTTTTT.